There are many counts of the clone carrying this T cell receptor beta chain. Its antigen remains unidentified. A lack of ophthalmopathy progression within 18 months defined stable Graves' hyperthyroidism. Clinical symptoms, serum thyroxine and TRAb, thyroid ultrasound and orbital computed tomography were used for the diagnoses. This entry is derived from a study of T cells in Graves' hyperthyroidism and ophthalmopathy. From RNA transcripts, TCR beta CDR3 regions were amplified. With the HTBI primer set, the TCR CDR3 went through a first round of RT-PCR. TCRdb re-derived calls from the multiplex PCR reads in MiXCR, one entry per CDR3 protein. The sample has about 740,000 distinct CDR3 sequences, about 14% seen once. The CDR3 extends over 16 amino acids. CDR1 LGHDT and CDR2 YNNKEL come from the germline V gene (reference sequence). V lost 2 bases, J lost 3 bases, and 16 bases lay in between. Study findings and constraints: Most clonotypes that expanded in the thyroid above 0.001 also showed up in blood.

The specimen was blood. This clonotype was sampled from a young woman with Graves' hyperthyroidism. The gene calls are TRBV3-1 and TRBJ1-1; D gene ambiguous. The CDR3 region has the DNA TGTGCCAGCAGCCAAAATGACTATTCGTATGACACTGAAGCTTTCTTT. Its translation: CASSQNDYSYDTEAFF.